These T cell receptor beta chains were read from a single sample in a study of cytomegalovirus exposure and HLA in healthy donors. Assay used: immunoSEQ multiplex PCR; TCRdb lists only in-frame clones, some missing. The sample has about 160,000 clones, about nine tenths seen once. The sample comprised PBMCs. These receptor sequences come from a woman aged 18-29 years in good health and CMV-seropositive. The conserved cysteine and the conserved F or W are not part of the CDR3 here.

CDR3: ATSRGLAGHLADEQY; V: TRBV15; J: TRBJ2-7
CDR3: ASSLGTSGSNEQY; V: TRBV7-3; J: TRBJ2-7
CDR3: ASSEALTGYEQY; V: TRBV6-1; J: TRBJ2-7
CDR3: ASSISSYGETQY; V: TRBV19; J: TRBJ2-5
CDR3: ASSDGAGGPVTQY; V: TRBV2; J: TRBJ2-5
CDR3: ASSQGLAGREQY; V: TRBV4-2; J: TRBJ2-7
CDR3: ASIGTSGRPNEQF; V: TRBV19; J: TRBJ2-1
CDR3: ASSTRRASGQPQH; V: TRBV19; J: TRBJ1-5
CDR3: SGTAANTEAF; V: TRBV29-1; J: TRBJ1-1
CDR3: ASSFDRETGELF; V: TRBV28; J: TRBJ2-2
CDR3: ASSPFQTANTEAF; V: TRBV5-4; J: TRBJ1-1
CDR3: ASSPGSSAQETQY; V: TRBV18; J: TRBJ2-5
CDR3: ASSYSLQGDITEAF; V: TRBV6-5; J: TRBJ1-1
CDR3: ASSLTSGYYNEQF; V: TRBV7-9; J: TRBJ2-1
CDR3: ASTTRGVTSGWDTQY; V: TRBV27; J: TRBJ2-3
CDR3: ASSERTAVYGYT; V: TRBV25-1; J: TRBJ1-2
CDR3: ASSERWANTEAF; V: TRBV6-1; J: TRBJ1-1
CDR3: ASSLTSGILSYNEQF; V: TRBV5-1; J: TRBJ2-1
CDR3: ASSRGQGAFRGREAF; V: TRBV5-1; J: TRBJ1-1
CDR3: ASEPQKNIQY; V: TRBV2; J: TRBJ2-4
CDR3: ASSLTGGSNQPQH; V: TRBV7-3; J: TRBJ1-5
CDR3: ASSQGPPQH; V: TRBV23-1; J: TRBJ1-5
CDR3: ASSLGLRNEQF; V: TRBV11-3; J: TRBJ2-1
CDR3: AWSDLGRDTGELF; V: TRBV30; J: TRBJ2-2
CDR3: ASSESGDRTDTQY; V: TRBV6-1; J: TRBJ2-3
CDR3: ASSQDLLGGGYT; V: TRBV5-6; J: TRBJ1-2
CDR3: AWSQTDLNEKLF; V: TRBV30; J: TRBJ1-4
CDR3: ASSLGTSGNTQY; V: TRBV7-9; J: TRBJ2-3
CDR3: ATRGFDGIYGYT; V: TRBV10-2; J: TRBJ1-2
CDR3: ASNLASVDTQY; V: TRBV14; J: TRBJ2-3
CDR3: AWSGPGETQY; V: TRBV30; J: TRBJ2-5
CDR3: ASSREETQY; V: TRBV6-5; J: TRBJ2-5
CDR3: ASSASRTGAGYT; V: TRBV10-1; J: TRBJ1-2
CDR3: ASGLVAIVGTMNTEAF; V: TRBV12-5; J: TRBJ1-1